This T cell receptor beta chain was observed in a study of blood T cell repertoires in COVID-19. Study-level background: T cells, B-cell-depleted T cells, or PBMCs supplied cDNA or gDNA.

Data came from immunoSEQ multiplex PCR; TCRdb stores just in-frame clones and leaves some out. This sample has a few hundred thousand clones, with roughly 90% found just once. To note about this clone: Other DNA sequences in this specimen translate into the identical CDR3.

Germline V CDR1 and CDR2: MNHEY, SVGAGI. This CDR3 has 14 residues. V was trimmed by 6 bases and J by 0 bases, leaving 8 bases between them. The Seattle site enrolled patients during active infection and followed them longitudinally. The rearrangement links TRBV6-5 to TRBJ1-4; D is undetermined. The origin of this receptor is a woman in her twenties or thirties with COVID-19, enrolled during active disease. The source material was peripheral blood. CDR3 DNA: TGTGCCAGCAGCCGTACAGCAACTAATGAAAAACTGTTTTTT. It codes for CASSRTATNEKLFF.